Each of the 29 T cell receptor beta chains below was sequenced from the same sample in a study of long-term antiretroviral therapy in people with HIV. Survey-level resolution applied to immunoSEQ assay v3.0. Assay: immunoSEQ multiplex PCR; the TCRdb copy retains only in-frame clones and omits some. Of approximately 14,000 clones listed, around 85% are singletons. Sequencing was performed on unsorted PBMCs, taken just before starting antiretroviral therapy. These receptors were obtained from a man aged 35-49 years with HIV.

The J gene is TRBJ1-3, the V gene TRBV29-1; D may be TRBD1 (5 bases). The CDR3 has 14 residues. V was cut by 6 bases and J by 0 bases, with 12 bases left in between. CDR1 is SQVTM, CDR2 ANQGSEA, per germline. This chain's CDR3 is CSVRAGTSGNTIYF. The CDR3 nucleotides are TGCAGCGTCCGAGCCGGGACCTCTGGAAACACCATATATTTT.

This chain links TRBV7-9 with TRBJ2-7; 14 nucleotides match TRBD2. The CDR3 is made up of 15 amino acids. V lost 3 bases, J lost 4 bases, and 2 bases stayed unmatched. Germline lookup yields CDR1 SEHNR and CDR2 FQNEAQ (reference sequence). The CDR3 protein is CASSLGTSGSYEQYF. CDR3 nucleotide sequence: TGTGCCAGCAGCTTGGGGACTAGCGGGAGTTACGAGCAGTACTTC.

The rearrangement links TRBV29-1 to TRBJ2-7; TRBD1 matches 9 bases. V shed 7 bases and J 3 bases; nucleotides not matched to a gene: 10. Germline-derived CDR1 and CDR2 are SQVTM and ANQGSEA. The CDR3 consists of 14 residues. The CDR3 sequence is CSATSGTGSYEQYF. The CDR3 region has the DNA TGCAGCGCTACTTCCGGGACAGGGAGCTACGAGCAGTACTTC.

CDR3 nucleotides: TGCGCCAGCAGCCAAAGGACAGGGGGCGACTATGGCTACACCTTC. Translating gives CASSQRTGGDYGYTF. V usage is TRBV4-1 and J usage is TRBJ1-2, with TRBD1 matching 11 bases. Germline V lookup: CDR1 MGHRA, CDR2 YSYEKL. V dropped 2 bases and J dropped 3; count of bases not matched to a gene: 2. This CDR3 spans 15 amino acids.

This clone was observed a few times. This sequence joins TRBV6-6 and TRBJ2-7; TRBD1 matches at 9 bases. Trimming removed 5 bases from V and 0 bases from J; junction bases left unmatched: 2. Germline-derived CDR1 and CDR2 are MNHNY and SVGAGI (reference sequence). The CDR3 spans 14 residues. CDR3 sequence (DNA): TGTGCCAGCAGTGGGACAGGGAGCTCCTACGAGCAGTACTTC. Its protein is CASSGTGSSYEQYF.

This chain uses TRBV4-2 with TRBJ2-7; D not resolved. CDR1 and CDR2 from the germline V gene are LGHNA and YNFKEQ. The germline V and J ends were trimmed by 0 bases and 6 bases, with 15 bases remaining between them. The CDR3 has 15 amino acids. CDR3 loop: CASSQDHFSWGEQYF. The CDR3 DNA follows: TGTGCCAGCAGCCAAGATCATTTCTCCTGGGGCGAGCAGTACTTC.

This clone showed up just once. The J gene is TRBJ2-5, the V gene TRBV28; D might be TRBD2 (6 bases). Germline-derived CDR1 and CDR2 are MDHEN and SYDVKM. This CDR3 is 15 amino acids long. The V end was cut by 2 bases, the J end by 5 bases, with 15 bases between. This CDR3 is CASSLRSGPQETQYF. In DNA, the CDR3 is TGTGCCAGCAGTTTACGGAGCGGGCCCCAGGAGACCCAGTACTTC. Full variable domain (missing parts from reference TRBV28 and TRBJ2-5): DVKVTQSSRYLVKRTGEKVFLECVQDMDHENMFWYRQDPGLGLRLIYFSYDVKMKEKGDIPEGYSVSREKKERFSLILESASTNQTSMYLCASSLRSGPQETQYFGPGTRLLVL.

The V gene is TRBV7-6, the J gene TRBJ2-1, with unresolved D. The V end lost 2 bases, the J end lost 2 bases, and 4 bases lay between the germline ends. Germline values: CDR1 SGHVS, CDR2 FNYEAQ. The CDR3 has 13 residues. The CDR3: CASSLNTYNEQFF. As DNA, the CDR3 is TGTGCCAGCAGCTTAAATACCTACAATGAGCAGTTCTTC.

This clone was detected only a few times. This CDR3 reads CASSRSRDRVDNYGYTF. Here the CDR3 DNA reads TGTGCCAGCAGCCGGTCCCGGGACAGGGTGGACAACTATGGCTACACCTTC. The chain has TRBV4-2 and TRBJ1-2, with 9 bases fitting TRBD1. Germline loops: CDR1 LGHNA, CDR2 YNFKEQ. The CDR3 consists of 17 residues. Trimming at V came to 4 bases and at J to 2 bases, leaving 11 bases not matched to a gene.

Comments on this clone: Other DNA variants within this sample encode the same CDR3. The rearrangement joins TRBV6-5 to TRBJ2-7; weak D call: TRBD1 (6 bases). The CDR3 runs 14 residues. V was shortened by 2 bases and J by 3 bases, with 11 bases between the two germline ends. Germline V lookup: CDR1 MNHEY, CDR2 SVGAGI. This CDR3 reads CASSYGGGGYEQYF. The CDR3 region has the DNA TGTGCCAGCAGTTACGGGGGCGGAGGCTACGAGCAGTACTTC.

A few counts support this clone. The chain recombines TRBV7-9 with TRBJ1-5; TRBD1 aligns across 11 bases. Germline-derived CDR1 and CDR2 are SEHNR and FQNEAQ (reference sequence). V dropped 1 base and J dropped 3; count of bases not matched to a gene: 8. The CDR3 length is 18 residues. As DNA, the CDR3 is TGTGCCAGCAGCTTAGGGACAGGGGGCGGGACCACCAATCAGCCCCAGCATTTT. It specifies CASSLGTGGGTTNQPQHF. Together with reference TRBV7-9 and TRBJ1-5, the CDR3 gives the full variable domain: DTGVSQNPRHKITKRGQNVTFRCDPISEHNRLYWYRQTLGQGPEFLTYFQNEAQLEKSRLLSDRFSAERPKGSFSTLEIQRTEQGDSAMYLCASSLGTGGGTTNQPQHFGDGTRLSIL.

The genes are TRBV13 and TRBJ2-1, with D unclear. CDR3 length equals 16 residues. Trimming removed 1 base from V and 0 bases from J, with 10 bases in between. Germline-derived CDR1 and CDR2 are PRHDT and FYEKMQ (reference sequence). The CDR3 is CASSLEWTGSYNEQFF. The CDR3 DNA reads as TGTGCCAGCAGCTTAGAATGGACCGGCTCCTACAATGAGCAGTTCTTC.

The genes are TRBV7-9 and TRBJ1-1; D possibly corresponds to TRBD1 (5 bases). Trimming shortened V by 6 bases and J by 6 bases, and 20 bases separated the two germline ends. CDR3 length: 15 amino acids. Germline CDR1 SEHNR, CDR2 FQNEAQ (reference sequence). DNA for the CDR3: TGTGCCAGCAGAACCGGCGCGGCACCGGGGGCTGAAGCTTTCTTT. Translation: CASRTGAAPGAEAFF.

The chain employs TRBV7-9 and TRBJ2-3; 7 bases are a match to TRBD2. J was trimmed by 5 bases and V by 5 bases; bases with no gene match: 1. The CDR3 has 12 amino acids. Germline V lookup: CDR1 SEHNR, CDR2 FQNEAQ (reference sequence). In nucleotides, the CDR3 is TGTGCCAGCAGCCCGGGGGGAGATACGCAGTATTTT. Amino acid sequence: CASSPGGDTQYF. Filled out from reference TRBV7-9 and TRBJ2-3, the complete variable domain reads DTGVSQNPRHKITKRGQNVTFRCDPISEHNRLYWYRQTLGQGPEFLTYFQNEAQLEKSRLLSDRFSAERPKGSFSTLEIQRTEQGDSAMYLCASSPGGDTQYFGPGTRLTVL.

The CDR3, as DNA: TGTGCCATCAGTGAGTCGGTATTGGGACTAGAAGAGGGGTCGGCTAGAACAGATACGCAGTATTTT. It encodes CAISESVLGLEEGSARTDTQYF. The chain carries TRBV10-3 and TRBJ2-3, with 8 bases matching TRBD2. The V gene end was trimmed by 0 bases and the J gene end by 3 bases; junction bases not matched to a gene: 23. CDR1 ENHRY and CDR2 SYGVKD come from the germline V gene. CDR3 length: 22 amino acids.

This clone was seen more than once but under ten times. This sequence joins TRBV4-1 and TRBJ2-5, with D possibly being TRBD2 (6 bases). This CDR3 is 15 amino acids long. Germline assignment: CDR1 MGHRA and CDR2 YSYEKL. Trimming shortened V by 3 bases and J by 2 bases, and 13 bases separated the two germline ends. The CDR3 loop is CASSHAIAGQETQYF. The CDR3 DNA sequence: TGCGCCAGCAGCCACGCAATTGCGGGGCAAGAGACCCAGTACTTC.

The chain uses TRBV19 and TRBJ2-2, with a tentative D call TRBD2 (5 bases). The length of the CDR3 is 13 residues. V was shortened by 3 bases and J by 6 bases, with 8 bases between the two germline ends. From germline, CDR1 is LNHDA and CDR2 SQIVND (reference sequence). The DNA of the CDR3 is TGTGCCAGTAGTATCGGGGTGGCCGGGGAGCTGTTTTTT. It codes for CASSIGVAGELFF. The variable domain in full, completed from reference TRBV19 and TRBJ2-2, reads DGGITQSPKYLFRKEGQNVTLSCEQNLNHDAMYWYRQDPGQGLRLIYYSQIVNDFQKGDIAEGYSVSREKKESFPLTVTSAQKNPTAFYLCASSIGVAGELFFGEGSRLTVL.

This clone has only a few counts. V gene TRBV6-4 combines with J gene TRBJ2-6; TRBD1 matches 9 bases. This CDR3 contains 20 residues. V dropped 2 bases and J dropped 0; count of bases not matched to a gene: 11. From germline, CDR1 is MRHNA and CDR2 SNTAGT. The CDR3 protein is CASSDNRDRVFFSGANVLTF. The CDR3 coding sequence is TGTGCCAGCAGTGACAACCGGGACAGGGTATTCTTCTCTGGGGCCAACGTCCTGACTTTC.

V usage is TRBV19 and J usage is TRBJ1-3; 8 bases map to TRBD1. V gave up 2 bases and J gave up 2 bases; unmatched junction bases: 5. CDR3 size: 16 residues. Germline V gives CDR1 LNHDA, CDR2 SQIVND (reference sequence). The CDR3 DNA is TGTGCCAGTAGTATAAGGGGGACAGGCCCTGGAAACACCATATATTTT. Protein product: CASSIRGTGPGNTIYF.

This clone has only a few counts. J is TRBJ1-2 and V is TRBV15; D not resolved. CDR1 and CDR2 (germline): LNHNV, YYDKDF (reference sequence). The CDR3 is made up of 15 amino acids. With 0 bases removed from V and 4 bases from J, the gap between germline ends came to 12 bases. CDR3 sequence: CATSREANHGYGYTF. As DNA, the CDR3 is TGTGCCACCAGCAGAGAAGCTAATCATGGCTATGGCTACACCTTC. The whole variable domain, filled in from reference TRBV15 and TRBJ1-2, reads DAMVIQNPRYQVTQFGKPVTLSCSQTLNHNVMYWYQQKSSQAPKLLFHYYDKDFNNEADTPDNFQSRRPNTSFCFLDIRSPGLGDTAMYLCATSREANHGYGYTFGSGTRLTVV.

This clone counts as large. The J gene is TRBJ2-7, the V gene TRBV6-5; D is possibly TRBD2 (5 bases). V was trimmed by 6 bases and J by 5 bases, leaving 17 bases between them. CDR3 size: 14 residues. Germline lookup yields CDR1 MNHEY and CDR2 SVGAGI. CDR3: CASSLVAGFHEQYF. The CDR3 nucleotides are TGTGCCAGCAGCCTCGTGGCGGGTTTTCACGAGCAGTACTTC.

CDR3 DNA sequence: TGTGCCAGCAGTTACCCCCGACAGGGTAACACTGAAGCTTTCTTT. Its translation: CASSYPRQGNTEAFF. V and J are TRBV6-6 and TRBJ1-1, with 7 positions matching TRBD1. The length of the CDR3 is 15 residues. V lost 2 bases to trimming and J lost 2 bases; unmatched junction nucleotides: 5. CDR1 MNHNY and CDR2 SVGAGI come from the germline V gene (reference sequence).

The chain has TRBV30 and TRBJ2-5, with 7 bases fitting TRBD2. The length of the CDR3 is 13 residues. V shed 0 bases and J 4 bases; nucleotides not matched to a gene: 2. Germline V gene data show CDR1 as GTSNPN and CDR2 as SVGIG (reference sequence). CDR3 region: CAWSVAGPETQYF. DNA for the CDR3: TGTGCCTGGAGTGTAGCGGGACCAGAGACCCAGTACTTC.

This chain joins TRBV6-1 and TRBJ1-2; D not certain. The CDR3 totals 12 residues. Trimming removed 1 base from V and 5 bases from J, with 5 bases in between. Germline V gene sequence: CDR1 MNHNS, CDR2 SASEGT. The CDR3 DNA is TGTGCCAGCAGTGAAGGAAGTTATGGCTACACCTTC. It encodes CASSEGSYGYTF.

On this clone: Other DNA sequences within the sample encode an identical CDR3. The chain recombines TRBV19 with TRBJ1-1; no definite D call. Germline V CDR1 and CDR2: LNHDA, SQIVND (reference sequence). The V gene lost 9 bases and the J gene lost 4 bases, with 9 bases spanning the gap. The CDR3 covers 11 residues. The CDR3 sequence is CASKGSTEAFF. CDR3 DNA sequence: TGTGCCAGCAAAGGTAGCACTGAAGCTTTCTTT. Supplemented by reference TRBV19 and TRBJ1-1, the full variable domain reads DGGITQSPKYLFRKEGQNVTLSCEQNLNHDAMYWYRQDPGQGLRLIYYSQIVNDFQKGDIAEGYSVSREKKESFPLTVTSAQKNPTAFYLCASKGSTEAFFGQGTRLTVV.

CDR3 amino acids: CAISGGRGGSGNTIYF. Written as DNA, the CDR3 is TGTGCCATCAGTGGGGGTCGCGGGGGGTCTGGAAACACCATATATTTT. J is TRBJ1-3 and V is TRBV10-3, with a weak D call TRBD1 (5 bases). With 4 bases removed from V and 1 base from J, the gap between germline ends came to 14 bases. The CDR3 length is 16 residues. Germline V gene data show CDR1 as ENHRY and CDR2 as SYGVKD.

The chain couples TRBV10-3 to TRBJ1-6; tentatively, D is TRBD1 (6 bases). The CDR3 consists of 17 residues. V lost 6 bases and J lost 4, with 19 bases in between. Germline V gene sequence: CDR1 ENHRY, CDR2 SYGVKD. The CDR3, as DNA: TGTGCCATCAGCCCGCTGAACAGGGATTTTTATAATTCACCCCTCCACTTT. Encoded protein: CAISPLNRDFYNSPLHF.

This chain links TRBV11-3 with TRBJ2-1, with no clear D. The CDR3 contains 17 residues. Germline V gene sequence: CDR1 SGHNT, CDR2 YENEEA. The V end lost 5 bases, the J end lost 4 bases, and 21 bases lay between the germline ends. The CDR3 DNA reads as TGTGCCAGCAGCACACGAAGAGGTGGGCAAAGATACAATGAGCAGTTCTTC. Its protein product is CASSTRRGGQRYNEQFF.

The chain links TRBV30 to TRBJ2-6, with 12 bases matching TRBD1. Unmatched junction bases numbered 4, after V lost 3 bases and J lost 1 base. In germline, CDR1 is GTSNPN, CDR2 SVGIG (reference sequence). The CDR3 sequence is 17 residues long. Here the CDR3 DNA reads TGTGCCTGGAGCCCGGGACAGGGGGCATCTGGGGCCAACGTCCTGACTTTC. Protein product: CAWSPGQGASGANVLTF.